These 4 T cell receptor beta chains share one sample of origin, sequenced in a study of blood T cell repertoires in COVID-19. Data came from immunoSEQ multiplex PCR; TCRdb stores just in-frame clones and leaves some out. The data show roughly 220,000 clones, roughly 82% seen once. Sequencing used peripheral blood. The receptors derive from a woman in her forties who had recovered from COVID-19.

The CDR3 region is CASSDHLGGAYTEAFF. The CDR3 DNA is TGTGCCAGCAGTGACCACCTGGGGGGGGCCTACACTGAAGCTTTCTTT. The chain has TRBV6-1 and TRBJ1-1, with D perhaps matching TRBD1 (6 bases). The V and J ends lost 3 bases and 3 bases respectively, with 17 bases between them. Germline values: CDR1 MNHNS, CDR2 SASEGT. The CDR3 has 16 residues.

The chain couples TRBV3-1 (or the pseudogene TRBV3-2) to TRBJ1-1; D is ambiguous. Germline V gives CDR1 LGHDT, CDR2 YNNKEL (reference sequence). The CDR3 is 11 amino acids. Trimming removed 8 bases from V and 0 bases from J, with 4 bases in between. The CDR3 spells CASSVNTEAFF. In DNA form, the CDR3 reads TGTGCCAGCTCTGTGAACACTGAAGCTTTCTTT.

V usage is TRBV9 and J usage is TRBJ1-2, with 10 bases lining up with TRBD1. The CDR3 is 15 amino acids. J was trimmed by 5 bases and V by 0 bases; bases with no gene match: 4. Germline CDR1 is SGDLS and CDR2 is YYNGEE. CDR3 coding DNA: TGTGCCAGCAGCGTAGGGGACAGGGGTTCTTATGGCTACACCTTC. Protein: CASSVGDRGSYGYTF.

Only a few counts were recorded for this clone. The V call is TRBV6-1, the J call TRBJ2-7, with D maybe TRBD2 (6 bases). The germline V and J ends were trimmed by 0 bases and 3 bases, with 12 bases remaining between them. Germline V gene data show CDR1 as MNHNS and CDR2 as SASEGT. This CDR3 is built from 15 residues. The CDR3 protein is CASSEALGGSYEQYF. The CDR3 DNA reads as TGTGCCAGCAGTGAAGCGCTGGGGGGTAGCTACGAGCAGTACTTC.